The rows below give T cell receptor beta chains drawn from one sample of a study of identical twins. TCRdb processed the 5' RACE reads anew with MiXCR; each CDR3 protein has one entry. The sample has roughly 700,000 distinct CDR3 sequences; 8.6% are singletons. Separately, the same data were catalogued under a study of yellow fever vaccine responses in identical twins.

The specimen was PBMCs. These receptors were obtained from a woman aged 18 to 35 in good health. The CDR3 runs from the conserved cysteine through the conserved F or W. The D gene is left open where the match is weak. Clone size appears in some rows only: once, few, many, or a class for an expanded clone.

V gene	D gene	J gene	clone size	CDR3 protein	CDR3 DNA
TRBV5-1	.	TRBJ2-7	many	CASSRTNSSSYEQYF	TGCGCCAGCAGCCGAACAAATTCTTCATCCTACGAGCAGTACTTC
TRBV10-3	TRBD2	TRBJ2-6	few	CAISENRGGASSSGANVLTF	TGTGCCATCAGTGAGAATAGGGGAGGGGCCTCAAGCTCTGGGGCCAACGTCCTGACTTTC
TRBV29-1	TRBD1	TRBJ2-6	many	CSVRQGFSGANVLTF	TGCAGCGTACGACAGGGATTCTCTGGGGCCAACGTCCTGACTTTC
TRBV28	.	TRBJ1-1	.	CASSLDEGGDTEAFF	TGTGCCAGCAGTTTAGATGAGGGTGGTGACACTGAAGCTTTCTTT
TRBV27	.	TRBJ2-4	few	CASSGGLGAKNIQYF	TGTGCCAGCAGTGGGGGACTGGGAGCCAAAAACATTCAGTACTTC
TRBV20-1	TRBD1	TRBJ2-6	.	CSATQRTGGWAGANVLTF	TGCAGTGCCACTCAACGGACAGGGGGCTGGGCTGGGGCCAACGTCCTGACTTTC
TRBV20-1	.	TRBJ2-7	.	CSARDPGKGGYEQYF	TGCAGTGCTAGAGATCCGGGAAAAGGGGGCTACGAGCAGTACTTC
TRBV20-1	.	TRBJ2-1	few	CSASHIGEQFF	TGCAGTGCTAGTCACATAGGTGAGCAGTTCTTC
TRBV11-1	TRBD2	TRBJ2-1	few	CASTTSGMRGSSYNEQFF	TGTGCCAGCACGACTAGCGGGATGAGGGGTAGCTCCTACAATGAGCAGTTCTTC
TRBV6-1	.	TRBJ2-3	few	CASTAGGGATDTQYF	TGTGCCAGCACGGCAGGGGGGGGGGCCACAGATACGCAGTATTTT
TRBV5-1	TRBD1	TRBJ2-5	few	CASSPLTGRETQYF	TGCGCCAGCAGCCCACTGACAGGGAGAGAGACCCAGTACTTC
TRBV7-9	TRBD1	TRBJ2-4	few	CASSPLRDRSNIQYF	TGTGCCAGCAGCCCCCTCCGGGACAGGAGTAACATTCAGTACTTC
TRBV11-2	.	TRBJ2-5	.	CASRGSRRVLETQYF	TGTGCCAGCCGCGGAAGCAGACGGGTTTTAGAGACCCAGTACTTC
TRBV15	.	TRBJ2-2	.	CATSPRWTGGKNTGELFF	TGTGCCACCAGCCCCCGTTGGACGGGGGGCAAGAACACCGGGGAGCTGTTTTTT
TRBV29-1	.	TRBJ2-5	few	CSVRASEQTQYF	TGCAGCGTTCGGGCTAGTGAACAGACCCAGTACTTC
TRBV7-9	.	TRBJ2-5	.	CASSSQSSAKSGTQYF	TGTGCCAGCAGCTCACAAAGTAGCGCCAAAAGTGGGACCCAGTACTTC
TRBV15	TRBD2	TRBJ2-1	many	CATSRDGLAGNEQFF	TGTGCCACCAGCAGAGACGGACTAGCAGGCAATGAGCAGTTCTTC
TRBV6-2/TRBV6-3	TRBD1	TRBJ2-1	few	CASSYFQGARYNEQFF	TGTGCCAGCAGTTACTTTCAGGGGGCTAGGTACAATGAGCAGTTCTTC
TRBV9	.	TRBJ1-1	.	CASTSVRNTEAFF	TGTGCCAGCACCTCAGTCAGGAACACTGAAGCTTTCTTT
TRBV9	TRBD2	TRBJ2-2	few	CASSTAGTNTGELFF	TGTGCCAGCAGCACAGCGGGGACCAACACCGGGGAGCTGTTTTTT
TRBV7-9	.	TRBJ2-7	.	CASSPWPGEQYF	TGTGCCAGCAGCCCATGGCCCGGCGAGCAGTACTTC
TRBV24-1	.	TRBJ2-1	many	CATSAPNAPLNNEQFF	TGTGCCACCAGTGCCCCGAACGCACCCTTAAACAATGAGCAGTTCTTC
TRBV13	TRBD1	TRBJ2-7	.	CASSLRRTGDEQYF	TGTGCCAGCAGCCTAAGAAGGACAGGGGACGAGCAGTACTTC
TRBV20-1	.	TRBJ2-7	.	CSALPGSSYEQYF	TGCAGTGCCCTTCCAGGGTCCTCCTACGAGCAGTACTTC
TRBV6-2/TRBV6-3	.	TRBJ2-1	few	CASSYGVGLSNEQFF	TGTGCCAGCAGTTACGGGGTGGGCCTTAGCAATGAGCAGTTCTTC
TRBV10-3	.	TRBJ1-5	.	CAIIPGEGGNQPQHF	TGTGCCATCATACCAGGGGAGGGGGGCAATCAGCCCCAGCATTTT
TRBV7-2	.	TRBJ2-1	many	CASSLVGSSSYNEQFF	TGTGCCAGCAGCTTAGTAGGGTCCAGCTCCTACAATGAGCAGTTCTTC
TRBV7-9	TRBD1	TRBJ2-7	many	CASSLLGTVKGYEQYF	TGTGCCAGCAGCTTATTGGGGACAGTAAAGGGCTACGAGCAGTACTTC
TRBV5-1	TRBD2	TRBJ2-5	.	CASSLRVAGDQETQYF	TGCGCCAGCAGCCTTCGGGTAGCGGGAGACCAAGAGACCCAGTACTTC
TRBV9	.	TRBJ2-1	many	CASSVSGNSYNEQFF	TGTGCCAGCAGCGTATCCGGGAACTCCTACAATGAGCAGTTCTTC
TRBV12-3/TRBV12-4	TRBD2	TRBJ2-3	few	CASSLPTSGYSTDTQYF	TGTGCCAGCAGTTTACCGACTAGCGGGTATAGCACAGATACGCAGTATTTT
TRBV7-8	TRBD1	TRBJ1-2	.	CASSSLRQGVGYTF	TGTGCCAGCAGCTCCCTTAGACAGGGAGTTGGCTACACCTTC
TRBV28	.	TRBJ2-3	few	CASSSQHTDTQYF	TGTGCCAGCAGTTCACAACACACAGATACGCAGTATTTT
TRBV12-3/TRBV12-4	TRBD1	TRBJ2-1	many	CASSPTGDEQFF	TGTGCCAGCAGCCCGACAGGGGACGAGCAGTTCTTC
TRBV4-3	TRBD2	TRBJ2-1	few	CASSRTSGRYVEQFF	TGCGCCAGCAGCCGTACTAGCGGGAGGTATGTTGAGCAGTTCTTC
TRBV4-2	TRBD1	TRBJ2-3	.	CASSPQQQGRTDTQYF	TGTGCCAGCAGCCCACAACAACAGGGGCGCACAGATACGCAGTATTTT
TRBV12-3/TRBV12-4	.	TRBJ1-5	.	CASSRSLGFYSNQPQHF	TGTGCCAGCAGTAGGTCTCTCGGTTTCTATAGCAATCAGCCCCAGCATTTT
TRBV7-9	.	TRBJ2-3	many	CASSLFPPHLSTDTQYF	TGTGCCAGCAGCTTATTTCCCCCCCACCTTAGCACAGATACGCAGTATTTT
TRBV5-6	TRBD1	TRBJ2-3	.	CASSFNRGQSTDTQYF	TGTGCCAGCAGCTTTAACAGGGGGCAGAGCACAGATACGCAGTATTTT
TRBV7-2	TRBD2	TRBJ2-1	.	CASSLRAGGDEQFF	TGTGCCAGCAGCTTAAGAGCGGGAGGTGATGAGCAGTTCTTC
TRBV5-6	.	TRBJ2-7	few	CASSLVRGPGEQYF	TGTGCCAGCAGCTTGGTTCGGGGGCCGGGGGAGCAGTACTTC
TRBV29-1	.	TRBJ2-2	.	CSVTNTGELFF	TGCAGCGTTACAAACACCGGGGAGCTGTTTTTT
TRBV7-7	.	TRBJ2-5	.	CASSHRDPSKETQYF	TGTGCTAGCAGCCACCGGGACCCCTCTAAGGAGACCCAGTACTTC
TRBV7-2	TRBD1	TRBJ2-7	few	CASSYTGTGGYYEQYF	TGTGCCAGCAGCTATACCGGGACAGGGGGTTACTACGAGCAGTACTTC
TRBV6-1	.	TRBJ2-7	few	CASRRTDRYEQYF	TGTGCCAGCAGACGGACAGACCGCTACGAGCAGTACTTC
TRBV29-1	.	TRBJ2-1	.	CSVELGWDEQFF	TGCAGCGTTGAATTGGGGTGGGATGAGCAGTTCTTC
TRBV12-3/TRBV12-4	TRBD1	TRBJ1-1	many	CASSSAGTGATEAFF	TGTGCCAGCAGTTCCGCCGGGACAGGGGCCACTGAAGCTTTCTTT
TRBV29-1	.	TRBJ1-6	many	CSARVSGSRDSPLHF	TGCAGCGCCCGTGTCTCCGGCTCTAGGGATTCACCCCTCCACTTT
TRBV7-9	.	TRBJ1-1	few	CASSPSTMNTEAFF	TGTGCCAGCAGCCCCTCGACAATGAACACTGAAGCTTTCTTT
TRBV19	.	TRBJ1-5	.	CASSPTEYSNQPQHF	TGTGCCAGTAGTCCAACAGAATATAGCAATCAGCCCCAGCATTTT
TRBV4-2	TRBD2	TRBJ2-5	.	CASSQGLAGNLGETQYF	TGTGCCAGCAGCCAAGGGCTAGCGGGGAACTTGGGGGAGACCCAGTACTTC
TRBV6-5	.	TRBJ2-5	many	CASSSGGGRRETQYF	TGTGCCAGCAGTTCGGGTGGGGGGCGAAGAGAGACCCAGTACTTC
TRBV11-2	.	TRBJ2-7	.	CASSLGPFSYEQYF	TGTGCCAGCAGCCTCGGACCTTTCTCCTACGAGCAGTACTTC
TRBV27	.	TRBJ1-2	.	CASSRDKANYGYTF	TGTGCCAGCAGCCGGGACAAGGCTAACTATGGCTACACCTTC
TRBV7-9	TRBD1	TRBJ2-7	.	CASSPGQGSQNYEQYF	TGTGCCAGCAGCCCGGGACAGGGTTCCCAAAACTACGAGCAGTACTTC
TRBV5-1	.	TRBJ2-7	many	CASSLDGVSYEQYF	TGCGCCAGCAGCTTGGACGGAGTCTCCTACGAGCAGTACTTC
TRBV25-1	.	TRBJ1-1	.	CASSETFITGDQSTEAFF	TGTGCCAGCAGTGAAACATTTATTACCGGGGACCAGAGCACTGAAGCTTTCTTT
TRBV6-1	.	TRBJ1-5	.	CASSEQATNQPQHF	TGTGCCAGCAGTGAACAGGCCACTAATCAGCCCCAGCATTTT
TRBV29-1	TRBD1	TRBJ2-3	many	CSHDRGRTDTQYF	TGCAGCCACGACAGGGGGCGTACAGATACGCAGTATTTT
TRBV7-2	TRBD2	TRBJ2-3	few	CASSSQRGATDTQYF	TGTGCCAGCAGCTCCCAGCGGGGCGCCACAGATACGCAGTATTTT